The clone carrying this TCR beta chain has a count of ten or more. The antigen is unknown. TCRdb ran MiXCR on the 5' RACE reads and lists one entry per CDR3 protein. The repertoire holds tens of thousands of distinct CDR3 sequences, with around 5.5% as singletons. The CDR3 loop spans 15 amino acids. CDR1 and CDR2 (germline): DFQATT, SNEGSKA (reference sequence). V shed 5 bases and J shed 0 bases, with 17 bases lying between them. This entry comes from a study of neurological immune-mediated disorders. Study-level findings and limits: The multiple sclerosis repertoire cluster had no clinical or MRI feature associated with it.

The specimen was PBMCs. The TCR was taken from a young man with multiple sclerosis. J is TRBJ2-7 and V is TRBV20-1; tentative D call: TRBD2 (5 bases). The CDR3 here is CSAFDMRESSYEQYF. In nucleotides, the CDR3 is TGCAGTGCTTTCGACATGAGGGAAAGCTCCTACGAGCAGTACTTC.